These 21 T cell receptor beta chains were sequenced from one sample in a study of monozygotic twins with inflammatory bowel disease. With the 5' RACE reads reprocessed, TCRdb shows one record per CDR3 protein and no DNA. The sample's table shows 150,000 to 200,000 distinct CDR3 sequences. Sequenced input: blood. All receptors derive from a human donor with ulcerative colitis or Crohn's disease, or a healthy co-twin of an affected twin (not recorded which).

The V call is TRBV15, the J call TRBJ1-2; checking the TCRdb D call of TRBD1 is not possible without DNA. The CDR3 totals 13 residues. CDR1 and CDR2 (germline): LNHNV, YYDKDF (reference sequence). The CDR3 spells CATGTGANYGYTF. Using reference TRBV15 and TRBJ1-2 for the parts outside the CDR3, the full variable domain is DAMVIQNPRYQVTQFGKPVTLSCSQTLNHNVMYWYQQKSSQAPKLLFHYYDKDFNNEADTPDNFQSRRPNTSFCFLDIRSPGLGDTAMYLCATGTGANYGYTFGSGTRLTVV.

The chain carries TRBV20-1 and TRBJ1-1; TCRdb indicates TRBD1, and absent DNA this call remains unverified. CDR3 length: 13 residues. The germline gives CDR1 DFQATT, CDR2 SNEGSKA (reference sequence). The chain's CDR3 is CSARDRDHTEAFF.

This chain links TRBV18 with TRBJ2-5; TCRdb designates TRBD1, a call that cannot be tested without DNA. Germline CDR1 and CDR2: KGHSH and LQKENI. There are 14 residues in the CDR3. CDR3 sequence: CASSPRAGEETQYF.

The chain recombines TRBV7-9 with TRBJ2-5; without DNA, the TCRdb call of TRBD2 cannot be checked. The CDR3 is 14 residues long. CDR1 is SEHNR, CDR2 FQNEAQ, per germline (reference sequence). CDR3 protein: CASSSGERQETQYF. Full variable domain (outside the CDR3, taken from reference TRBV7-9 and TRBJ2-5): DTGVSQNPRHKITKRGQNVTFRCDPISEHNRLYWYRQTLGQGPEFLTYFQNEAQLEKSRLLSDRFSAERPKGSFSTLEIQRTEQGDSAMYLCASSSGERQETQYFGPGTRLLVL.

The chain employs TRBV5-1 and TRBJ2-7; absent DNA, TCRdb's TRBD1 call cannot be checked. Germline V lookup: CDR1 SGHRS, CDR2 YFSETQ. There are 12 residues in the CDR3. CDR3 residues: CASSAIDREQYF. The complete variable domain, with remaining parts taken from reference TRBV5-1 and TRBJ2-7, reads KAGVTQTPRYLIKTRGQQVTLSCSPISGHRSVSWYQQTPGQGLQFLFEYFSETQRNKGNFPGRFSGRQFSNSRSEMNVSTLELGDSALYLCASSAIDREQYFGPGTRLTVT.

This rearrangement joins TRBV5-1 to TRBJ2-2; TCRdb's D call, TRBD1, is unchecked because there is no DNA. The CDR3 length is 16 residues. Germline CDR1 is SGHRS and CDR2 is YFSETQ. The CDR3 sequence: CASSLASSPNTGELFF.

The chain carries TRBV5-1 and TRBJ2-3; there is no DNA to check the TCRdb D call of TRBD1. The germline V gene encodes CDR1 SGHRS and CDR2 YFSETQ. The length of the CDR3 is 17 residues. The CDR3 protein is CASTTGIFSTRGDTQYF.

This sequence joins TRBV19 and TRBJ1-5; the TCRdb D gene call, TRBD1, has no DNA to confirm it. The CDR3 is 14 amino acids. Germline CDR1 reads LNHDA; CDR2 reads SQIVND (reference sequence). The CDR3 loop is CASSRGGGGQPQHF.

This rearrangement joins TRBV20-1 to TRBJ2-3; TCRdb picks TRBD2, but there is no DNA to check that call. Germline CDR1 reads DFQATT; CDR2 reads SNEGSKA (reference sequence). The CDR3 extends over 16 amino acids. The CDR3 here is CSAEGLAGESTDTQYF.

V is TRBV5-1 and J is TRBJ1-1; absent DNA, TCRdb's TRBD1 call cannot be checked. This CDR3 contains 14 residues. Germline V gene lookup returns CDR1 SGHRS and CDR2 YFSETQ. CDR3: CASSIMTGWVEAFF.

J is TRBJ2-1 and V is TRBV2. Looked up from germline, CDR1 is SNHLY and CDR2 is FYNNEI. This CDR3 has 13 amino acids. The CDR3 sequence: CASSPDVYNEQFF.

The chain is built from TRBV5-6 and TRBJ2-1; TCRdb reports TRBD1, a call that lacks DNA to check it against. The CDR3 is made up of 16 amino acids. In germline, CDR1 is SGHDT, CDR2 YYEEEE. The CDR3 loop is CASSRYRGSSYNEQFF.

The chain carries TRBV5-8 and TRBJ1-2; TCRdb outputs TRBD1, but without DNA this stays unchecked. The V gene's germline CDR1 is SGHTS and CDR2 YDEGEE. The CDR3 covers 19 residues. This chain's CDR3 is CASSLVGRTGTGASYGYTF.

The chain carries TRBV5-6 and TRBJ2-1; TCRdb's D call, TRBD2, is unchecked because there is no DNA. Germline CDR1 SGHDT, CDR2 YYEEEE. This CDR3 region has 19 residues. CDR3 amino acids: CASSSQLRGLAGSYNEQFF.

This chain links TRBV20-1 with TRBJ2-5; with no DNA, the TCRdb D assignment of TRBD1 cannot be verified. There are 14 residues in the CDR3. In germline, CDR1 is DFQATT, CDR2 SNEGSKA (reference sequence). CDR3: CSASRVRSPETQYF.

The rearrangement links TRBV5-1 to TRBJ2-2. The CDR3 spans 15 residues. Germline CDR1 SGHRS, CDR2 YFSETQ. The CDR3 loop reads CASSLARVNTGELFF.

V and J are TRBV7-2 and TRBJ1-1. This CDR3 is built from 13 residues. The V gene's germline CDR1 is SGHTA and CDR2 FQGNSA. The CDR3 region is CASSFNLNTEAFF.

This chain joins TRBV20-1 and TRBJ1-2. Looked up from germline, CDR1 is DFQATT and CDR2 is SNEGSKA (reference sequence). This CDR3 has 13 residues. CDR3 in amino acids: CSAEPSLIYGYTF.

This chain links TRBV7-3 with TRBJ2-5; TCRdb selects TRBD2, and the lack of DNA leaves this call unchecked. CDR3 length: 15 residues. Looked up from germline, CDR1 is SGHTA and CDR2 is FQGTGA. The CDR3 loop is CTSSLTSSGGETQYF.

CDR3 in amino acids: CSVRPGLAGGTGELFF. The gene calls are TRBV29-1 and TRBJ2-2; TCRdb designates TRBD2, a call that cannot be tested without DNA. Looked up from germline, CDR1 is SQVTM and CDR2 is ANQGSEA. This CDR3 contains 16 residues.

The chain carries TRBV5-1 and TRBJ1-1; with no DNA, the TCRdb D assignment of TRBD1 cannot be verified. The CDR3 sequence is 14 residues long. Germline V gives CDR1 SGHRS, CDR2 YFSETQ. This CDR3 reads CASSLGGAGTEAFF.